The present TCR beta chain was sequenced within a study of shared clonotypes between healthy human individuals. Germline V CDR1 and CDR2: SNHLY, FYNNEI. The V and J ends lost 8 bases and 4 bases respectively, with 10 bases between them. The CDR3 spans 12 residues. The authors ran the assay at deep level. Repertoires were generated with immunoSEQ multiplex PCR, while TCRdb's copy carries only in-frame clones and drops some. The data hold 2 million to 2.5 million clones, with approximately 96% observed a single time. This clone has just one count. The antigen is not known. Study-level results: Around 5.3% of naive CD4 clonotypes were shared across four donors.

Material for sequencing was naive CD4+ T cells sorted from blood. Subset meaning: CD45RA+ positively selected. The rearrangement joins TRBV2 to TRBJ2-3, with D perhaps matching TRBD2 (7 bases). This clonotype was obtained from a man aged 18-30 years in good health. For the CDR3, the DNA is TGTGCCAGCGGGGGGGCCCCAGATACGCAGTATTTT. Its protein product is CASGGAPDTQYF.